This entry lists 12 T cell receptor beta chains sequenced from one sample in a study of memory CD8 T cells in hepatitis C reinfection (dated by TCRdb to the late 2010s). Taken with the paper, the label for time point translates to: peak reinfection, 3 to 8 weeks after reinfection detection. Sorted cells were sequenced directly ex vivo, with no in vitro expansion before TCR sequencing. The library was prepared using the immunoSEQ multiplex PCR assay. The clones in this table, taken by TCRdb from immuneACCESS, are in-frame only. Not every clone is retained; where verified, under half of the shortfall comes from an unresolved V gene, and the cause of the rest is unknown. This sample lists thousands of clones; approximately 90% were detected once. The top ten clones comprise 20% to 25% of the sample. The specimen sequenced was naive CD8+ T cells sorted from blood. Reading the label with the study, this specimen's cell subset or site is: total naive CD8+CD45RO- T cells. The source is a man between 50 and 59 years old with hepatitis C virus infection.

This clone has a single count. This rearrangement joins TRBV4-2 to TRBJ1-1; 7 nucleotides agree with TRBD1. Germline CDR1 reads LGHNA; CDR2 reads YNFKEQ. The ends lost 3 bases at V and 9 bases at J; junction bases unmatched: 7. This CDR3 region has 13 residues. This CDR3 reads CASSQAGTEKAFF. Written as DNA, the CDR3 is TGTGCCAGCAGCCAGGCCGGGACAGAGAAAGCTTTCTTT.

The chain joins TRBV7-2 to TRBJ2-3; TRBD2 might be the D (6 bases). Germline assignment: CDR1 SGHTA and CDR2 FQGNSA. The CDR3 loop spans 14 amino acids. Trimming pared 7 bases from V and 2 bases from J, leaving 13 bases between. CDR3 DNA sequence: TGTGCCAGCAAGCGGGTCGGATTCACAGATACGCAGTATTTT. Translated, it gives CASKRVGFTDTQYF.

The V call is TRBV19, the J call TRBJ2-7; 7 bases fit TRBD1. This CDR3 spans 15 amino acids. V was clipped by 6 bases and J by 2 bases; unmatched bases: 10. Germline assignment: CDR1 LNHDA and CDR2 SQIVND (reference sequence). This CDR3 reads CASSVATGVAYEQYF. The DNA of the CDR3 is TGTGCCAGTAGCGTCGCTACAGGGGTTGCCTACGAGCAGTACTTC.

This clone is a singleton in its sample. The rearrangement links TRBV12-5 to TRBJ2-1; 13 bases are shared with TRBD2. J gave up 6 bases and V 2 bases, and 10 bases lay outside the gene matches. CDR1 LGHNT and CDR2 FRNRAP come from the germline V gene. The CDR3 contains 18 residues. The CDR3 protein is CASGLTGLAGVIRNEQFF. Here the CDR3 DNA reads TGTGCTAGTGGTTTGACAGGACTAGCGGGAGTAATCCGCAATGAGCAGTTCTTC.

The chain has TRBV28 and TRBJ2-2; 10 positions agree with TRBD2. The CDR3 totals 20 residues. The germline CDR1 and CDR2 sequences are MDHEN and SYDVKM. The V segment lost 6 bases and the J segment 5 bases; nucleotides outside the gene matches: 21. The DNA for the CDR3 is TGTGCCAGCAGCCACCGGGTGACAGTCAAGCGGGAGGGGGGAACCGGGGAGCTGTTTTTT. Encoded protein: CASSHRVTVKREGGTGELFF.

This clone was seen a few times. The chain couples TRBV4-3 to TRBJ2-7; 8 positions agree with TRBD2. CDR3 length: 15 amino acids. The ends lost 0 bases at V and 1 base at J; junction bases unmatched: 2. Germline V lookup: CDR1 LGHNA, CDR2 YSLEER. CDR3 in amino acids: CASSQDPGGSYEQYF. Written as DNA, the CDR3 is TGCGCCAGCAGCCAAGATCCGGGGGGGTCCTACGAGCAGTACTTC.

This rearrangement joins TRBV5-5 to TRBJ2-1; D is unclear. This CDR3 comprises 12 residues. The V end lost 1 base, the J end lost 5 bases, and 4 bases lay between the germline ends. Per the germline V gene, CDR1 is SGHKS and CDR2 is YYEKEE (reference sequence). DNA for the CDR3: TGTGCCAGCAGCTTGACAGACAATGAGCAGTTCTTC. Translated, it gives CASSLTDNEQFF.

This clone appeared a single time. The chain employs TRBV7-3 and TRBJ2-1; 8 bases match TRBD2. This CDR3 contains 15 residues. Trimming cost V 3 bases and J 3 bases; bases outside gene matches: 4. The germline CDR1 and CDR2 sequences are SGHTA and FQGTGA. This CDR3 is CASSLSGSYYNEQFF. CDR3 DNA sequence: TGTGCCAGCAGCTTGAGCGGGAGCTACTACAATGAGCAGTTCTTC. Together with reference TRBV7-3 and TRBJ2-1, the CDR3 gives the full variable domain: GAGVSQTPSNKVTEKGKYVELRCDPISGHTALYWYRQSLGQGPEFLIYFQGTGAADDSGLPNDRFFAVRPEGSVSTLKIQRTERGDSAVYLCASSLSGSYYNEQFFGPGTRLTVL.

This clone came up once. The chain has TRBV9 and TRBJ1-5; 9 nucleotides align to TRBD1. This CDR3 is 16 amino acids long. The junction had 7 bases not matched to a gene; V was cut back by 0 bases and J by 6 bases. Looked up from germline, CDR1 is SGDLS and CDR2 is YYNGEE. The chain's CDR3 is CASSVVVGTGLQPQHF. As DNA, the CDR3 is TGTGCCAGCAGCGTAGTAGTTGGGACAGGGCTTCAGCCCCAGCATTTT.

The chain carries TRBV10-3 and TRBJ2-7; D is perhaps TRBD1 (6 bases). Per germline, CDR1 ENHRY and CDR2 SYGVKD. Trimming pared 5 bases from V and 5 bases from J, leaving 19 bases between. The CDR3 loop spans 15 amino acids. The CDR3 reads CAISSPRTVNDEQYF. The DNA of the CDR3 is TGTGCCATCAGTTCCCCCCGGACAGTTAATGACGAGCAGTACTTC.

The chain employs TRBV27 and TRBJ1-2; D gene ambiguous. The V end lost 8 bases, the J end lost 2 bases, and 15 bases lay between the germline ends. This CDR3 region has 14 residues. Germline V CDR1 and CDR2: MNHEY, SMNVEV (reference sequence). The CDR3 coding sequence is TGTGCCAGCTCCCCCGGAGGGCTGAACTATGGCTACACCTTC. Protein: CASSPGGLNYGYTF.

The rearrangement links TRBV28 to TRBJ1-4, with D uncertain. Trimming left V 5 bases short and J 8 bases short, with 6 bases between. Germline CDR1 and CDR2: MDHEN and SYDVKM. This CDR3 is built from 11 residues. CDR3 bases: TGTGCCAGCAGTAGCCTGGAAAAACTGTTTTTT. This gives the protein CASSSLEKLFF.